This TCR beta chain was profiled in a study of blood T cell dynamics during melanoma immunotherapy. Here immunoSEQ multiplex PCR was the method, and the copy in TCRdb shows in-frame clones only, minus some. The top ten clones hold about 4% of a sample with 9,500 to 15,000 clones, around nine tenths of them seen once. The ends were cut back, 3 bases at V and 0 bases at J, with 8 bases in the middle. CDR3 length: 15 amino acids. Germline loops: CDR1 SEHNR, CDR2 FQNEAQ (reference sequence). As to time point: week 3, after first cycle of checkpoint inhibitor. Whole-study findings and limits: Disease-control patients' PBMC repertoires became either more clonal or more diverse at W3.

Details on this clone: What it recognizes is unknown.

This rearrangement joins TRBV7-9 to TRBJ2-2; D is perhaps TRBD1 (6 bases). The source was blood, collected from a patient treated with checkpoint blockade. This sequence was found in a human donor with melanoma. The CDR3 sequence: CASSLQGPNTGELFF. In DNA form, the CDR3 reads TGTGCCAGCAGCTTGCAGGGGCCGAACACCGGGGAGCTGTTTTTT. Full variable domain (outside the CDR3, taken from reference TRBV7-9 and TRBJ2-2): DTGVSQNPRHKITKRGQNVTFRCDPISEHNRLYWYRQTLGQGPEFLTYFQNEAQLEKSRLLSDRFSAERPKGSFSTLEIQRTEQGDSAMYLCASSLQGPNTGELFFGEGSRLTVL.